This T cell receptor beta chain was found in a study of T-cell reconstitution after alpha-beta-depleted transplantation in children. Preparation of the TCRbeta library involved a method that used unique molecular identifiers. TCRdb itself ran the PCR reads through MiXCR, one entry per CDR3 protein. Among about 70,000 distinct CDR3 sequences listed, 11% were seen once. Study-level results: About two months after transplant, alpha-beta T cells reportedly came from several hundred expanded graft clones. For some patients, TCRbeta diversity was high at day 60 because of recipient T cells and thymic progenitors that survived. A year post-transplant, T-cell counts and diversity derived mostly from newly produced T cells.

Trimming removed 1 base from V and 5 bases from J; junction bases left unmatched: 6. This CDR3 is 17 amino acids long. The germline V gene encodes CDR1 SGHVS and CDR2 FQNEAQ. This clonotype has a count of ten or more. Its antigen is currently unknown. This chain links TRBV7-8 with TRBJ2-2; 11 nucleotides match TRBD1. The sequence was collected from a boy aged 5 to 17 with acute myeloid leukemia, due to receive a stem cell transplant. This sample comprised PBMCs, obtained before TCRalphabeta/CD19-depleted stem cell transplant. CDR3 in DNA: TGTGCCAGCAGCTTAGTAGGGACAGGGGGTAGAACCGGGGAGCTGTTTTTT. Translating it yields CASSLVGTGGRTGELFF.